The 21 T cell receptor beta chains presented below share a single source sample, sequenced in a study of shared clonotypes between healthy human individuals. Clones were sequenced by immunoSEQ multiplex PCR, and TCRdb holds only the in-frame ones, with some missing. The sample records roughly 2.5 million clones, 90% to 95% being singletons. The sequencing input was naive CD4+ T cells sorted from blood. This sample's subset: CD45RA+ positively selected. The receptors were gathered from a man aged 18 to 35 in good health.

The chain is built from TRBV7-9 and TRBJ2-5, with D possibly being TRBD1 (6 bases). This CDR3 comprises 13 residues. From germline, CDR1 is SEHNR and CDR2 FQNEAQ (reference sequence). Trimming left V 7 bases short and J 1 base short, with 10 bases between. The CDR3 nucleotides are TGTGCCAGCACTTGGGGGCCCCAAGAGACCCAGTACTTC. Translation: CASTWGPQETQYF.

The chain employs TRBV30 and TRBJ2-7; TRBD1 matches at 8 bases. J gave up 2 bases and V 2 bases, and 8 bases lay outside the gene matches. Germline CDR1 GTSNPN, CDR2 SVGIG (reference sequence). There are 15 residues in the CDR3. The CDR3 nucleotides read TGTGCCTGGAGTCAAACCGGGACAGGAGCCTACGAGCAGTACTTC. Amino acid sequence: CAWSQTGTGAYEQYF.

With regard to this clone: Other DNA sequences of this sample code for an identical CDR3. CDR3 region: CASSLSGQGGETQYF. As DNA, the CDR3 is TGCGCCAGCAGCTTGTCAGGACAGGGCGGAGAGACCCAGTACTTC. The chain combines TRBV5-1 with TRBJ2-5; TRBD1 matches at 8 bases. Germline-derived CDR1 and CDR2 are SGHRS and YFSETQ. J lost 4 bases, V lost 1 base, and 6 bases had no gene match. The CDR3 has 15 residues.

This clone was seen a single time. The chain uses TRBV11-2 and TRBJ2-1; 7 bases map to TRBD1. The CDR3 sequence is 16 residues long. CDR1 and CDR2 from the germline V gene are SGHAT and FQNNGV. The V and J ends lost 3 bases and 4 bases, in that order; junction bases with no gene match: 9. The CDR3 DNA follows: TGTGCCAGCAGCTTGGGCTCGGGACAGCTATACAATGAGCAGTTCTTC. Protein product: CASSLGSGQLYNEQFF.

The J gene is TRBJ2-5, the V gene TRBV2, with 10 bases matching TRBD2. The CDR3 consists of 15 residues. V dropped 6 bases and J dropped 3; count of bases not matched to a gene: 7. Germline CDR1 and CDR2: SNHLY and FYNNEI. The CDR3 loop is CASRGLAGGKETQYF. The CDR3 coding sequence is TGTGCCAGCAGAGGATTAGCGGGGGGCAAAGAGACCCAGTACTTC.

The V call is TRBV11-3, the J call TRBJ2-2, with TRBD1 matching 10 bases. Germline V gene data show CDR1 as SGHNT and CDR2 as YENEEA. The CDR3 runs to 16 residues. J lost 8 bases, V lost 5 bases, and 11 bases had no gene match. The CDR3 spells CASSHAGTGELGELFF. Written as DNA, the CDR3 is TGTGCCAGCAGCCACGCCGGGACAGGGGAATTGGGGGAGCTGTTTTTT.

This sequence joins TRBV6-4 and TRBJ1-1; D not certain. The germline CDR1 and CDR2 sequences are MRHNA and SNTAGT. Trimming pared 0 bases from V and 10 bases from J, leaving 12 bases between. The CDR3 has 13 residues. CDR3 DNA: TGTGCCAGCAGTGACTCAATATCGGGTGTAGCTTTCTTT. Translating gives CASSDSISGVAFF.

This chain uses TRBV5-8 with TRBJ1-5; no firm D call. V lost 1 base to trimming and J lost 7 bases, with 3 bases between them. In germline, CDR1 is SGHTS, CDR2 YDEGEE. The CDR3 consists of 11 residues. CDR3 in amino acids: CASSLKQPQHF. The CDR3 DNA is TGTGCCAGCAGCTTGAAGCAGCCCCAGCATTTT.

The rearrangement joins TRBV27 to TRBJ1-5; D gene uncertain. Trimming shortened V by 3 bases and J by 3 bases, and 9 bases separated the two germline ends. Germline CDR1 is MNHEY and CDR2 is SMNVEV (reference sequence). This CDR3 has 14 residues. The CDR3 sequence: CASSLNGPNQPQHF. In nucleotides, the CDR3 is TGTGCCAGCAGTTTGAATGGGCCCAATCAGCCCCAGCATTTT.

The chain couples TRBV7-2 to TRBJ1-1; TRBD1 agrees at 8 bases. This CDR3 has 15 amino acids. V shed 5 bases and J 0 bases; nucleotides not matched to a gene: 5. Germline CDR1 and CDR2: SGHTA and FQGNSA. The chain's CDR3 is CASSQLTGVNTEAFF. CDR3 DNA sequence: TGTGCCAGCAGCCAATTGACAGGGGTGAACACTGAAGCTTTCTTT.

About this clone: One junction end does not reproduce the germline sequence, and a read error may be involved. The rearrangement joins TRBV28 to TRBJ1-4; 7 bases are a match to TRBD1. Per germline, CDR1 MDHEN and CDR2 SYDVKM. This CDR3 has 10 amino acids. CDR3: CASSSTGLVF. The CDR3 nucleotides are TGTGCCAGCAGTTCGACAGGGTTAGTTTTT.

V gene TRBV7-8 combines with J gene TRBJ1-2, with 8 nucleotides matching TRBD1. With V trimmed by 7 bases and J by 5 bases, 12 bases remained unmatched. CDR1 is SGHVS, CDR2 FQNEAQ, per germline. This CDR3 is 15 amino acids long. The CDR3 coding sequence is TGTGCCAGCACCTCTCCGGGGGGACAGGATTATGGCTACACCTTC. Its protein is CASTSPGGQDYGYTF.

The gene calls are TRBV5-1 and TRBJ2-3; no reliable D call. V was shortened by 7 bases and J by 1 base, with 13 bases between the two germline ends. The germline CDR1 and CDR2 sequences are SGHRS and YFSETQ. The CDR3 totals 14 residues. CDR3 sequence reads: CASQDDGRTDTQYF. In nucleotides, the CDR3 is TGCGCCAGCCAAGATGACGGACGCACAGATACGCAGTATTTT.

CDR3 bases: TGTGCCAGCAGCTTCCTTACAGGGATTGGAAACACCATATATTTT. Translated: CASSFLTGIGNTIYF. The chain combines TRBV7-9 with TRBJ1-3, with D perhaps TRBD1 (6 bases). The germline gives CDR1 SEHNR, CDR2 FQNEAQ (reference sequence). The CDR3 is 15 amino acids. V was shortened by 3 bases and J by 3 bases, with 12 bases between the two germline ends.

The chain has TRBV4-1 and TRBJ2-3; D is perhaps TRBD2 (5 bases). CDR3 size: 15 residues. Trimming left V 2 bases short and J 6 bases short, with 15 bases between. Germline CDR1 and CDR2: MGHRA and YSYEKL. CDR3 sequence: CASSQKPLSADTQYF. For the CDR3, the DNA is TGCGCCAGCAGCCAAAAACCCCTTAGCGCGGATACGCAGTATTTT.

This clone has a single count. The V call is TRBV9, the J call TRBJ2-7; no clear D gene. The CDR3 consists of 13 residues. Germline assignment: CDR1 SGDLS and CDR2 YYNGEE. Trimming pared 0 bases from V and 5 bases from J, leaving 9 bases between. This CDR3 reads CASSVEGVHEQYF. The CDR3 nucleotides are TGTGCCAGCAGCGTAGAAGGTGTGCACGAGCAGTACTTC.

V and J are TRBV5-4 and TRBJ1-1; D call uncertain. CDR1 is SGHNT, CDR2 YYREEE, per germline (reference sequence). The CDR3 extends over 13 amino acids. V was cut by 0 bases and J by 8 bases, with 11 bases left in between. The CDR3 sequence: CASSLVSLGEAFF. DNA for the CDR3: TGTGCCAGCAGCTTGGTCAGCCTCGGAGAAGCTTTCTTT.

The V gene is TRBV7-6, the J gene TRBJ2-1, with D possibly being TRBD1 (6 bases). There are 14 residues in the CDR3. V was clipped by 5 bases and J by 8 bases, with 16 bases between them. Per germline, CDR1 SGHVS and CDR2 FNYEAQ. In DNA form, the CDR3 reads TGTGCCAGCAGCCCAACCCCACAGGGATATGAGCAGTTCTTC. Protein sequence: CASSPTPQGYEQFF.

J is TRBJ2-2 and V is TRBV2; 8 bases match TRBD2. The CDR3 totals 15 residues. J was trimmed by 6 bases and V by 6 bases; bases with no gene match: 9. From germline, CDR1 is SNHLY and CDR2 FYNNEI. This CDR3 reads CASRATSGSAGELFF. In DNA, the CDR3 is TGTGCCAGCAGAGCCACTAGCGGTTCCGCCGGGGAGCTGTTTTTT.

The V call is TRBV13, the J call TRBJ2-7; 8 bases line up with TRBD2. This CDR3 comprises 14 residues. In germline, CDR1 is PRHDT, CDR2 FYEKMQ (reference sequence). Unmatched junction bases numbered 6, after V lost 5 bases and J lost 3 bases. The chain's CDR3 is CASSPQGTSYEQYF. CDR3 nucleotides: TGTGCCAGCAGCCCCCAAGGGACTAGCTACGAGCAGTACTTC.

The chain is built from TRBV4-1 and TRBJ2-2; D is unresolved. The CDR3 consists of 17 residues. Germline V gene data show CDR1 as MGHRA and CDR2 as YSYEKL. V shed 3 bases and J shed 0 bases, with 14 bases lying between them. The DNA of the CDR3 is TGCGCCAGCAGCCAGTGGTCTTTTAACACGAACACCGGGGAGCTGTTTTTT. Its translation: CASSQWSFNTNTGELFF.